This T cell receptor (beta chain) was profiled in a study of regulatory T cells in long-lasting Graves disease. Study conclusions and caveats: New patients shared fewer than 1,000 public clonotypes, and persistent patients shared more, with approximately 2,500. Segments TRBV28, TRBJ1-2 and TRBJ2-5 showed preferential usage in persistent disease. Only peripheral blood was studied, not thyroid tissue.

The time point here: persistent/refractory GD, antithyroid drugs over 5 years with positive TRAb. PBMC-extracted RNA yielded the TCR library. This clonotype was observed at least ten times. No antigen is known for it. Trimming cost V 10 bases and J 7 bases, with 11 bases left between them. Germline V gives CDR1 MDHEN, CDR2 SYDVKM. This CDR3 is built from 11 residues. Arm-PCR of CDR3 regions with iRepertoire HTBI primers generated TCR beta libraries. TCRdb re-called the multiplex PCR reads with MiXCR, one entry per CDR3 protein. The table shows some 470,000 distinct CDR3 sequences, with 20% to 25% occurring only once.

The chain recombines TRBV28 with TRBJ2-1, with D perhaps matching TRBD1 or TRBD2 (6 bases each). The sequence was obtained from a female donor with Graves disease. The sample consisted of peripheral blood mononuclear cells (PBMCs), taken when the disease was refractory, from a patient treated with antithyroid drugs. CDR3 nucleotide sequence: TGTGCCACGGGGGCTCGGAATGAGCAGTTCTTC. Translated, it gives CATGARNEQFF. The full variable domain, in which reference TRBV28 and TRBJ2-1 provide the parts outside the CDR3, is DVKVTQSSRYLVKRTGEKVFLECVQDMDHENMFWYRQDPGLGLRLIYFSYDVKMKEKGDIPEGYSVSREKKERFSLILESASTNQTSMYLCATGARNEQFFGPGTRLTVL.